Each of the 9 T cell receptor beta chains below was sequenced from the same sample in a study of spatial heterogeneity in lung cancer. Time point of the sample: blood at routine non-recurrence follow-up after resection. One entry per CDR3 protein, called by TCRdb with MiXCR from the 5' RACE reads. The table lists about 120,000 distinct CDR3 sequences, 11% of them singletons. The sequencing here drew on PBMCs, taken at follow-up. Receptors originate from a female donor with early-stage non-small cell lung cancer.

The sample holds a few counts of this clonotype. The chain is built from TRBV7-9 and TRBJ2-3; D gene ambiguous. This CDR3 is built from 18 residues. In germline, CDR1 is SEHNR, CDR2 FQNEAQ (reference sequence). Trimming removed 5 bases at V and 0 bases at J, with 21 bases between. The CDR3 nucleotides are TGTGCCAGCAGCCGTGCACAGATTTACTCGACTAGCACAGATACGCAGTATTTT. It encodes CASSRAQIYSTSTDTQYF.

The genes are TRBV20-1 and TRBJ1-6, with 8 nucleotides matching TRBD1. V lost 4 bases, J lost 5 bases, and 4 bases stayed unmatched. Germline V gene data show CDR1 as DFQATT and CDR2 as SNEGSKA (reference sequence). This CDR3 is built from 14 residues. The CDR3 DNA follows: TGCAGTGCTACCCCGGGACAGGATAATTCACCCCTCCACTTT. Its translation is CSATPGQDNSPLHF.

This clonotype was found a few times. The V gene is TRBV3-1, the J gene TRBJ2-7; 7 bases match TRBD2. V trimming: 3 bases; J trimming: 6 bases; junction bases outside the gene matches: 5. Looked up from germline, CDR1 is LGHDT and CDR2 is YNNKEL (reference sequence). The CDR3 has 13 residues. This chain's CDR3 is CASSHTSAGEQYV. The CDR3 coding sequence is TGTGCCAGCAGCCATACTAGCGCGGGCGAGCAGTACGTC.

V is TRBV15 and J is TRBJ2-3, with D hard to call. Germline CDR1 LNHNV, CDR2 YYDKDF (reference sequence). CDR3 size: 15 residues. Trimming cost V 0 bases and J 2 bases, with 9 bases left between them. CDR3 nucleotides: TGTGCCACCAGCAGAGATTCGAGACTCACAGATACGCAGTATTTT. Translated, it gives CATSRDSRLTDTQYF.

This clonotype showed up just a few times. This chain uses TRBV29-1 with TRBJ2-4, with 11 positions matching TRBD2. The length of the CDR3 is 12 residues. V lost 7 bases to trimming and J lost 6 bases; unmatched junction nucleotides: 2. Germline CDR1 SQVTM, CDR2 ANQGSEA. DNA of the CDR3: TGCAGCGCTGGGACTAGCGGAAACATTCAGTACTTC. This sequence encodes CSAGTSGNIQYF.

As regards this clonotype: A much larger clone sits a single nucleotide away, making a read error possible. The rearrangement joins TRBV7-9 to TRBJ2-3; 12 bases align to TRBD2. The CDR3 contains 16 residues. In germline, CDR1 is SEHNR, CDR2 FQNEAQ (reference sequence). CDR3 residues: CASSPGLAGVTETQYF. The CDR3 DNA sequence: TGTGCCAGCAGCCCGGGACTAGCGGGTGTCACAGAGACGCAGTATTTT.

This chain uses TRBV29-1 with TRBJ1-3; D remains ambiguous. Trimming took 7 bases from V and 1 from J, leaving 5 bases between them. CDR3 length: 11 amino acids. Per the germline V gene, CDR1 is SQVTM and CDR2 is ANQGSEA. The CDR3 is CSALSGNTIYF. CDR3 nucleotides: TGCAGCGCCCTATCTGGAAACACCATATATTTT.

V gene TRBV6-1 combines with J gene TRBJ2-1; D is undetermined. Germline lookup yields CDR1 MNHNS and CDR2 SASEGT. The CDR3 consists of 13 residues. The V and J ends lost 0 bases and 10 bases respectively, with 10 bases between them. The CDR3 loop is CASSEAVWHEQFF. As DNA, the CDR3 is TGTGCCAGCAGTGAAGCGGTATGGCACGAGCAGTTCTTC.

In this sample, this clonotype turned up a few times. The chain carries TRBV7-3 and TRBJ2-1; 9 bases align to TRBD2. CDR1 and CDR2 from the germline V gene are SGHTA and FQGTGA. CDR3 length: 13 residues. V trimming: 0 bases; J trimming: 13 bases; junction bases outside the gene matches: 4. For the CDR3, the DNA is TGTGCCAGCAGCTTAACTAGCGGGAGTATACAGTTCTTC. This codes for CASSLTSGSIQFF. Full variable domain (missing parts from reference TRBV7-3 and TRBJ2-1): GAGVSQTPSNKVTEKGKYVELRCDPISGHTALYWYRQSLGQGPEFLIYFQGTGAADDSGLPNDRFFAVRPEGSVSTLKIQRTERGDSAVYLCASSLTSGSIQFFGPGTRLTVL.